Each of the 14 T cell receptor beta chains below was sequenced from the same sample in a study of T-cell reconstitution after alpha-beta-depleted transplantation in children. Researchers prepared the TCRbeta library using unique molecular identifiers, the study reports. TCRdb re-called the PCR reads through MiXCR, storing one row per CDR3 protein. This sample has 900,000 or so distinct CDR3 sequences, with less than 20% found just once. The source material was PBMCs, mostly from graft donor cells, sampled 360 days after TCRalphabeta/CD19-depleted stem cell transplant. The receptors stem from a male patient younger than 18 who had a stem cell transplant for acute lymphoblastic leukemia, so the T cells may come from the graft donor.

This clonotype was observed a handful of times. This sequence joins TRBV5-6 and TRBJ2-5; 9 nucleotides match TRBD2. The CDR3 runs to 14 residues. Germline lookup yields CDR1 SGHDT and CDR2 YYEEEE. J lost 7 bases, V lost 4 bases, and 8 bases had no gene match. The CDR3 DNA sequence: TGTGCCAGCAGCAGACTAGCGGAGGTAACGACCCAGTACTTC. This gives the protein CASSRLAEVTTQYF.

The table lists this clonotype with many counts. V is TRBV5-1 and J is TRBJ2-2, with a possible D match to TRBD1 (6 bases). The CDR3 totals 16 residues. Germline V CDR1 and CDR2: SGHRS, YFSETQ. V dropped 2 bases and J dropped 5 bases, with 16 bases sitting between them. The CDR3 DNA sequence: TGCGCCAGCAGCTTCCAGGCAGGGGTGAATACCGGGGAGCTGTTTTTT. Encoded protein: CASSFQAGVNTGELFF.

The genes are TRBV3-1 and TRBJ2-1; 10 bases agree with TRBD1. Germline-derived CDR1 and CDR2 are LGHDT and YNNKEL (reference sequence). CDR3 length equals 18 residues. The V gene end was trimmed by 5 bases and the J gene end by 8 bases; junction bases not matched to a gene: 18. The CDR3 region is CASSSRTGGANTYDEQFF. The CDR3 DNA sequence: TGTGCCAGCAGCTCCCGGACAGGGGGTGCGAATACATACGATGAGCAGTTCTTC.

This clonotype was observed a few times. This CDR3 is CASSIQQGGENSPLHF. The CDR3 DNA sequence: TGTGCCAGCTCTATTCAACAGGGTGGGGAGAATTCACCCCTCCACTTT. The V gene is TRBV3-1, the J gene TRBJ1-6; perhaps TRBD1 as D (6 bases). This CDR3 has 16 amino acids. Trimming stripped 8 bases from V and 7 bases from J, with 21 bases between. Germline V lookup: CDR1 LGHDT, CDR2 YNNKEL (reference sequence). Based on the CDR3 plus reference TRBV3-1 and TRBJ1-6, the full variable domain is DTAVSQTPKYLVTQMGNDKSIKCEQNLGHDTMYWYKQDSKKFLKIMFSYNNKELIINETVPNRFSPKSPDKAHLNLHINSLELGDSAVYFCASSIQQGGENSPLHFGNGTRLTVT.

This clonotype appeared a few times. The CDR3 loop reads CASRNQGPGELFF. As DNA, the CDR3 is TGTGCCAGCAGGAACCAGGGACCCGGGGAGCTGTTTTTT. V and J are TRBV12-3 or TRBV12-4 and TRBJ2-2; D possibly matches TRBD1 or TRBD2 (5 bases each). V gave up 6 bases and J gave up 6 bases, with 11 bases separating them. The CDR3 spans 13 residues.

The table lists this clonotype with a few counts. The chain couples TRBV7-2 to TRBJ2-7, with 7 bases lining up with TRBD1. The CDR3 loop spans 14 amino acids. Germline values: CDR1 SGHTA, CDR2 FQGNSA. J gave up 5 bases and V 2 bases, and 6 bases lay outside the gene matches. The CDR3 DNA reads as TGTGCCAGCAGCTTAAAGGGGGCGCTTAACGAGCAGTACTTC. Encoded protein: CASSLKGALNEQYF.

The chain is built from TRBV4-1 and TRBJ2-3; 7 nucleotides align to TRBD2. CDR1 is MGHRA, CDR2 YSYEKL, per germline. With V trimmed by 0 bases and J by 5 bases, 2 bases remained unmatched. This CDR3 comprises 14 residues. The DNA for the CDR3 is TGCGCCAGCAGCCAAGATCCGGGAGGAGATACGCAGTATTTT. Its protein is CASSQDPGGDTQYF.

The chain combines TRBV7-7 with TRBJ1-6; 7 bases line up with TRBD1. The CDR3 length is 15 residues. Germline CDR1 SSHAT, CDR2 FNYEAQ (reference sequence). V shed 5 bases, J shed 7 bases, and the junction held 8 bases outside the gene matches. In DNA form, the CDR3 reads TGTGCCAGCAGCCAACGGACAGGCGGAAATTCACCCCTCCACTTT. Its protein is CASSQRTGGNSPLHF.

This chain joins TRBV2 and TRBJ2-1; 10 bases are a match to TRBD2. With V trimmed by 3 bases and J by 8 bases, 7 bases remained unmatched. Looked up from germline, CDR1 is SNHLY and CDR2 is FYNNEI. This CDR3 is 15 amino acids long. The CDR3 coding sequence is TGTGCCAGCAGTGATCGAGCGGGAGGGCTCCATGAGCAGTTCTTC. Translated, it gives CASSDRAGGLHEQFF.

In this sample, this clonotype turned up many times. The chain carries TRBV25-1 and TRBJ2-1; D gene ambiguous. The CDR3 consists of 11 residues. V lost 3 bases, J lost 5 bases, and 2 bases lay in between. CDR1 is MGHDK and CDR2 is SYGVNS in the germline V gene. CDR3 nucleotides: TGTGCCAGCAGTGACCACAATGAGCAGTTCTTC. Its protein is CASSDHNEQFF. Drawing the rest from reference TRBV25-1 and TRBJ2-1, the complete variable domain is EADIYQTPRYLVIGTGKKITLECSQTMGHDKMYWYQQDPGMELHLIHYSYGVNSTEKGDLSSESTVSRIRTEHFPLTLESARPSHTSQYLCASSDHNEQFFGPGTRLTVL.

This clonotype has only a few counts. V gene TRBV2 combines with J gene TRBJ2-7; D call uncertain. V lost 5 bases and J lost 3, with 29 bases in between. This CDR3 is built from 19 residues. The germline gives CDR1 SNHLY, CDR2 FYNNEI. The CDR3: CASSSPPPVGPTKSYEQYF. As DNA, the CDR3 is TGTGCCAGCAGTTCTCCCCCTCCGGTAGGACCTACAAAAAGCTACGAGCAGTACTTC.

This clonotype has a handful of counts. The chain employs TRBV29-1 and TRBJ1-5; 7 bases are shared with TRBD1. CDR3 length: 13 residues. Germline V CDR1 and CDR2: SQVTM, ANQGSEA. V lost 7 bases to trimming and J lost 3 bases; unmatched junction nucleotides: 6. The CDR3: CSGRQGANQPQHF. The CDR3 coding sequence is TGCAGCGGGAGACAGGGCGCCAATCAGCCCCAGCATTTT.

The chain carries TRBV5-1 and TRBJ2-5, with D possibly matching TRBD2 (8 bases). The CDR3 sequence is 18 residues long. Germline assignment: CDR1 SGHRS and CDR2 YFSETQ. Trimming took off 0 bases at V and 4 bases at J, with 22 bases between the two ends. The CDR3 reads CASSLESHWDSGRETQYF. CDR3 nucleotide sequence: TGCGCCAGCAGCTTGGAATCCCATTGGGACAGCGGGAGAGAGACCCAGTACTTC.

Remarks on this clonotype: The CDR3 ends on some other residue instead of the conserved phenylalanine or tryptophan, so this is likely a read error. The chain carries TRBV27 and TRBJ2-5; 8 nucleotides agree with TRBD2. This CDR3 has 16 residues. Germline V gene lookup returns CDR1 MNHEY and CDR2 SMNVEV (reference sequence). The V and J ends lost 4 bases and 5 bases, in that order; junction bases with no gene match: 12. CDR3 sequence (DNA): TGTGCCAGCAGTTCCCGCCTCGGACTAGCCCCGGAGACCCAGTACCTC. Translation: CASSSRLGLAPETQYL.